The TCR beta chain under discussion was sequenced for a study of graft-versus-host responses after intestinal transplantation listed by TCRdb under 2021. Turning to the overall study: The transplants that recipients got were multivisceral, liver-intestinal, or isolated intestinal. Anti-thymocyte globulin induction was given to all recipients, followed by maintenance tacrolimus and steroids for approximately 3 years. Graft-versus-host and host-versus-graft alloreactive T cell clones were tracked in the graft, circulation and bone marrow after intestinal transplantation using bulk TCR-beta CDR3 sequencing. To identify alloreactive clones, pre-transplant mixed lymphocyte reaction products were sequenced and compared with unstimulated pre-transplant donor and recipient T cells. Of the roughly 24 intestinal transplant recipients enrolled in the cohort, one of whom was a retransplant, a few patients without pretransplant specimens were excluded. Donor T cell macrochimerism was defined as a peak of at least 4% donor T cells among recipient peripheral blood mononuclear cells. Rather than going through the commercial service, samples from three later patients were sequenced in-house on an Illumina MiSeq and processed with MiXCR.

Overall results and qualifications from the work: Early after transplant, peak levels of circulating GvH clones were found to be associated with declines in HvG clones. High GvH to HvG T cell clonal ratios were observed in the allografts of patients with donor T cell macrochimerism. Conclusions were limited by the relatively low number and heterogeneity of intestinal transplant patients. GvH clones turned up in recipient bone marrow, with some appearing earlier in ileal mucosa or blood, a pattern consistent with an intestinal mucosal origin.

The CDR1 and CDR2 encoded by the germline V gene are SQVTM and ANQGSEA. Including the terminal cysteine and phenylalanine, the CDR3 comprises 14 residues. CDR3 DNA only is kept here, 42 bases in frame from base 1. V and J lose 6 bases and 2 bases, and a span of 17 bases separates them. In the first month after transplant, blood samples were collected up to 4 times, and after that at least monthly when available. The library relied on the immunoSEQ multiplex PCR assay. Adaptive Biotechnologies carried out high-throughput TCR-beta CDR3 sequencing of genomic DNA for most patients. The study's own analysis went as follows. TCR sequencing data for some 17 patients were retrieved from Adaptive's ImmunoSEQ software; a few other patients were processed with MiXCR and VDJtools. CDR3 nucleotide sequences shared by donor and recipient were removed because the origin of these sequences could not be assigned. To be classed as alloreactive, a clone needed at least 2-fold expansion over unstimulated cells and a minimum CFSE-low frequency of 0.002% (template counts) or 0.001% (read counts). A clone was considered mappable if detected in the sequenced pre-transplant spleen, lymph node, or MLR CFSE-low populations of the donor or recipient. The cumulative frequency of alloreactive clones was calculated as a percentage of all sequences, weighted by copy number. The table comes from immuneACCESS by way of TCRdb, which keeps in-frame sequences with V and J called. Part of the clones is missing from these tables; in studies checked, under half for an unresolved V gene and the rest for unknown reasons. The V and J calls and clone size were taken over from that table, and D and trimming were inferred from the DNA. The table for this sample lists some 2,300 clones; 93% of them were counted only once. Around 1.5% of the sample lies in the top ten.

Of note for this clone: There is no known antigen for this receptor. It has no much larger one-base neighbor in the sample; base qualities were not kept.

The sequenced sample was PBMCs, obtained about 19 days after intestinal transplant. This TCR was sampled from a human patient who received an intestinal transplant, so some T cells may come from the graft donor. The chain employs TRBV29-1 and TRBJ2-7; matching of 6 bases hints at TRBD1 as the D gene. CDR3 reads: CSVQGRTDPYEQYF. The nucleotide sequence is TGCAGCGTCCAAGGTCGGACAGATCCCTACGAGCAGTACTTC.